This T cell receptor beta chain comes out of a study of response to subunit inactivated influenza vaccine. Notes on the study in general: Each seasonal influenza vaccination, the authors suggested, recruits few new T cells.

The CDR3 runs 13 residues. CDR1 is MNHNY, CDR2 SVGAGI, per germline (reference sequence). V was pared by 5 bases and J by 2 bases, with 10 bases between. As to this clonotype: Its antigen is unknown.

TCRdb reanalysed the RT-PCR reads using MiXCR and keeps one entry per CDR3 protein. The sample contains around 570,000 distinct CDR3 sequences, 6% to 9% of which appear only once. Sequences were derived from PBMCs from blood, sampled around 2 years after vaccination. The clonotype was recovered from a man aged 50-75 years who received an inactivated influenza vaccine. J is TRBJ2-7 and V is TRBV6-6; perhaps TRBD1 as D (6 bases). CDR3 sequence (DNA): TGTGCCAGCAGTACCCGGGACACCTACGAGCAGTACTTC. Its protein product is CASSTRDTYEQYF.